Shown below are 32 T cell receptor beta chains from a single sample sequenced in a study of neoadjuvant anti-PD-1 for oral cavity cancer. The time point denotes: after neoadjuvant nivolumab, at surgical resection. Produced via immunoSEQ multiplex PCR; TCRdb's table is partial and in-frame only. The data hold approximately 8,800 clones, with around 60% observed a single time. The material was PBMCs, obtained after nivolumab (anti-PD-1) treatment. These receptors originate from a person aged 40 to 85 with oral cavity squamous cell carcinoma.

This clone has more than one count but fewer than ten. The chain carries TRBV6-1 and TRBJ2-3; D gene unclear. The CDR3 extends over 14 amino acids. Germline CDR1 reads MNHNS; CDR2 reads SASEGT. V lost 3 bases to trimming and J lost 0 bases, with 7 bases between them. The DNA for the CDR3 is TGTGCCAGCAGTGAGGGTGGGAGCACAGATACGCAGTATTTT. This gives the protein CASSEGGSTDTQYF.

This clone was observed a handful of times. This sequence joins TRBV10-3 and TRBJ1-6; D is unclear. V lost 6 bases to trimming and J lost 3 bases, with 9 bases between them. Germline loops: CDR1 ENHRY, CDR2 SYGVKD. CDR3 length equals 14 residues. This chain's CDR3 is CAISGGFYNSPLHF. For the CDR3, the DNA is TGTGCCATCAGCGGAGGTTTCTATAATTCACCCCTCCACTTT.

The V call is TRBV10-3, the J call TRBJ1-2; D gene unclear. Germline assignment: CDR1 ENHRY and CDR2 SYGVKD. This CDR3 comprises 12 residues. V shed 9 bases and J shed 8 bases, with 16 bases lying between them. CDR3 in amino acids: CAIANVGSGYTF. DNA of the CDR3: TGTGCCATAGCTAATGTGGGCAGCGGCTACACCTTC.

The chain couples TRBV27 to TRBJ2-3; 13 bases align to TRBD2. This CDR3 region has 20 residues. The V gene's germline CDR1 is MNHEY and CDR2 SMNVEV (reference sequence). Unmatched junction bases numbered 13, after V lost 4 bases and J lost 0 bases. In DNA, the CDR3 is TGTGCCAGCAGTTCCAGACTAGCGGGGGGAAAAGGGGCTAGCACAGATACGCAGTATTTT. Amino acid sequence: CASSSRLAGGKGASTDTQYF.

The chain is built from TRBV25-1 and TRBJ1-5; 9 positions agree with TRBD1. Germline V gene lookup returns CDR1 MGHDK and CDR2 SYGVNS. Trimming took 4 bases from V and 6 from J; bases not matched to a gene: 7. The CDR3 consists of 15 residues. The CDR3 reads CASSARDRVGQPQHF. CDR3 nucleotides: TGTGCCAGCAGTGCTCGGGACAGGGTTGGTCAGCCCCAGCATTTT. Together with reference TRBV25-1 and TRBJ1-5, the CDR3 gives the full variable domain: EADIYQTPRYLVIGTGKKITLECSQTMGHDKMYWYQQDPGMELHLIHYSYGVNSTEKGDLSSESTVSRIRTEHFPLTLESARPSHTSQYLCASSARDRVGQPQHFGDGTRLSIL.

The chain joins TRBV7-9 to TRBJ1-1; no reliable D call. CDR3 size: 13 residues. The V gene lost 5 bases and the J gene lost 1 base, with 8 bases spanning the gap. Germline V CDR1 and CDR2: SEHNR, FQNEAQ (reference sequence). In DNA form, the CDR3 reads TGTGCCAGCAGCCGTACAGAGAACACTGAAGCTTTCTTT. Translation: CASSRTENTEAFF. Together with reference TRBV7-9 and TRBJ1-1, the CDR3 gives the full variable domain: DTGVSQNPRHKITKRGQNVTFRCDPISEHNRLYWYRQTLGQGPEFLTYFQNEAQLEKSRLLSDRFSAERPKGSFSTLEIQRTEQGDSAMYLCASSRTENTEAFFGQGTRLTVV.

The rearrangement joins TRBV2 to TRBJ2-3; possible D gene TRBD2, 5 bases. CDR3 length: 13 amino acids. CDR1 and CDR2 (germline): SNHLY, FYNNEI. V lost 6 bases, J lost 3 bases, and 10 bases lay in between. CDR3 bases: TGTGCCAGCAGGAGGGAGCTTACAGATACGCAGTATTTT. This translates into CASRRELTDTQYF.

The chain is built from TRBV15 and TRBJ2-5, with D perhaps being TRBD1 or TRBD2 (6 bases each). V was trimmed by 3 bases and J by 3 bases, leaving 14 bases between them. The CDR3 totals 15 residues. Germline values: CDR1 LNHNV, CDR2 YYDKDF (reference sequence). The CDR3 reads CATSSRGELEETQYF. The CDR3 nucleotides are TGTGCCACCAGCAGTAGGGGGGAGCTGGAAGAGACCCAGTACTTC.

This clone was found a few times. The V and J genes are TRBV7-6 and TRBJ2-2, with D unresolved. CDR3 size: 13 residues. Germline loops: CDR1 SGHVS, CDR2 FNYEAQ. V shed 5 bases and J shed 2 bases, with 6 bases lying between them. CDR3 DNA: TGTGCCAGCAGCCCTCGAAACACCGGGGAGCTGTTTTTT. This gives the protein CASSPRNTGELFF.

The chain employs TRBV4-1 and TRBJ1-6, with a tentative D call TRBD1 (5 bases). The CDR3 is made up of 17 amino acids. Germline CDR1 is MGHRA and CDR2 is YSYEKL. Trimming stripped 5 bases from V and 7 bases from J, with 21 bases between. The CDR3 spells CASSLTDLGTINSPLHF. In DNA form, the CDR3 reads TGCGCCAGCAGCTTAACGGACCTAGGGACTATAAATTCACCCCTCCACTTT.

V usage is TRBV2 and J usage is TRBJ2-2; 8 bases fit TRBD1. CDR1 SNHLY and CDR2 FYNNEI come from the germline V gene. The J segment lost 2 bases and the V segment lost 3 bases, leaving 5 bases of the junction unmatched. This CDR3 comprises 16 residues. The CDR3 DNA is TGTGCCAGCAGTGACCGACAGGGGACCAACACCGGGGAGCTGTTTTTT. Protein: CASSDRQGTNTGELFF.

The CDR3 DNA sequence: TGTGCCAGCAGTTCTACTTCGACTTCAGGGGATGGCTACACCTTC. Protein product: CASSSTSTSGDGYTF. The rearrangement links TRBV6-5 to TRBJ1-2; a weak D match, TRBD1 (6 bases). Germline loops: CDR1 MNHEY, CDR2 SVGAGI. V was cut by 4 bases and J by 6 bases, with 18 bases left in between. The CDR3 has 15 residues.

This clone was picked up one time. The chain has TRBV4-2 and TRBJ2-7, with 10 bases identical to TRBD2. Germline values: CDR1 LGHNA, CDR2 YNFKEQ. The V gene end was trimmed by 0 bases and the J gene end by 2 bases; junction bases not matched to a gene: 10. This CDR3 is 18 amino acids long. CDR3 in DNA: TGTGCCAGCAGCCAAGAAGGGCTAGCGGGAGTCGGGGCCTACGAGCAGTACTTC. This encodes CASSQEGLAGVGAYEQYF.

The chain uses TRBV9 and TRBJ2-3; 10 positions match TRBD2. V shed 5 bases, J shed 9 bases, and the junction held 9 bases outside the gene matches. The CDR3 length is 14 residues. Germline loops: CDR1 SGDLS, CDR2 YYNGEE. As DNA, the CDR3 is TGTGCCAGCAGTAGCGGGGGGCGGGTTGGGACGCAGTATTTT. Encoded protein: CASSSGGRVGTQYF. The full variable domain, completed using reference TRBV9 and TRBJ2-3, is DSGVTQTPKHLITATGQRVTLRCSPRSGDLSVYWYQQSLDQGLQFLIQYYNGEERAKGNILERFSAQQFPDLHSELNLSSLELGDSALYFCASSSGGRVGTQYFGPGTRLTVL.

The chain joins TRBV19 to TRBJ1-6; no clear D gene. Germline CDR1 LNHDA, CDR2 SQIVND (reference sequence). The germline V and J ends were trimmed by 8 bases and 8 bases, with 16 bases remaining between them. The CDR3 is 14 amino acids. The DNA for the CDR3 is TGTGCCAGTCGAGAGGGCCCGCGAGATTCACCCCTCCACTTT. The encoded protein is CASREGPRDSPLHF.

In its sample, this clone was seen a few times. The chain carries TRBV15 and TRBJ1-6, with a tentative D call TRBD1 (6 bases). Trimming left V 0 bases short and J 10 bases short, with 13 bases between. Germline loops: CDR1 LNHNV, CDR2 YYDKDF (reference sequence). This CDR3 spans 15 amino acids. DNA for the CDR3: TGTGCCACCAGCAGAGATATGGCAGGGGAGTCACCCCTCCACTTT. This gives the protein CATSRDMAGESPLHF.

Only a few counts were recorded for this clone. This sequence joins TRBV15 and TRBJ2-1; TRBD2 matches 11 bases. J gave up 7 bases and V 3 bases, and 2 bases lay outside the gene matches. The CDR3 is 14 residues long. In germline, CDR1 is LNHNV, CDR2 YYDKDF (reference sequence). The CDR3 reads CATSSPSGRNEQFF. The DNA of the CDR3 is TGTGCCACCAGCAGCCCTAGCGGGAGGAATGAGCAGTTCTTC.

The chain combines TRBV7-6 with TRBJ2-2; 9 nucleotides agree with TRBD1. CDR1 and CDR2 (germline): SGHVS, FNYEAQ. The CDR3 consists of 16 residues. V shed 7 bases, J shed 6 bases, and the junction held 12 bases outside the gene matches. CDR3 residues: CASNPSGTGPAGELFF. The CDR3 coding sequence is TGTGCCAGCAATCCCTCTGGGACAGGGCCCGCCGGGGAGCTGTTTTTT.

The rearrangement uses TRBV2 and TRBJ2-2; D may be TRBD1 or TRBD2 (5 bases each). The germline V gene has CDR1 SNHLY and CDR2 FYNNEI. This CDR3 has 15 amino acids. Deletions cut 5 bases from V and 5 bases from J, with 15 bases between. The CDR3 nucleotides read TGTGCCAGCAGTCAGCGGCAGGGAAGGACCGGGGAGCTGTTTTTT. It translates to CASSQRQGRTGELFF.

This clone was detected only a few times. V and J are TRBV19 and TRBJ2-7, with D possibly TRBD1 on 5 matching bases. Germline V lookup: CDR1 LNHDA, CDR2 SQIVND (reference sequence). V gave up 5 bases and J gave up 4 bases, with 18 bases separating them. This CDR3 has 15 residues. CDR3 sequence reads: CASSFTDSTGYEQYF. The CDR3 region has the DNA TGTGCCAGTAGTTTCACCGACAGTACCGGATACGAGCAGTACTTC.

This clone showed up just once. The chain carries TRBV21-1 and TRBJ1-5; the D call of TRBD1 is as the table states it, not checked on the DNA. TRBV21-1 is shown as a pseudogene. The CDR3 consists of 19 residues. The CDR3 DNA is TGTGCCAGCAGCAAGATGGTTCGAGGCGACAGGGATTGCAATCAGCCCCAGCATTTT. Translating it yields CASSKMVRGDRDCNQPQHF.

This chain joins TRBV7-6 and TRBJ2-7, with a tentative D call TRBD1 (6 bases). Germline CDR1 and CDR2: SGHVS and FNYEAQ. Between the trimmed V and J ends, which lost 5 bases and 2 bases, there was a span of 13 bases. This CDR3 has 14 residues. Written as DNA, the CDR3 is TGTGCCAGCAGCACTCCGACAGGAGCCTACGAGCAGTACTTC. Its protein product is CASSTPTGAYEQYF.

The genes are TRBV5-5 and TRBJ1-3; D ambiguous. Per germline, CDR1 SGHKS and CDR2 YYEKEE (reference sequence). Deletions cut 4 bases from V and 4 bases from J, with 15 bases between. CDR3 size: 15 residues. The CDR3 loop reads CASSPPGFSGNTIYF. The CDR3 DNA reads TGTGCCAGCAGCCCCCCGGGGTTTTCAGGAAACACCATATATTTT.

The count of this clone is one. This sequence joins TRBV28 and TRBJ1-4, with TRBD1 identical over 11 bases. The ends lost 1 base at V and 8 bases at J; junction bases unmatched: 18. CDR3 size: 20 residues. The germline CDR1 and CDR2 sequences are MDHEN and SYDVKM. Here the CDR3 reads CASSLLRPGQGDPRGEKLFF. The CDR3 nucleotides read TGTGCCAGCAGTTTATTGAGACCGGGACAGGGGGATCCTCGCGGAGAAAAACTGTTTTTT.

This clone was counted a few times. The V gene is TRBV6-1, the J gene TRBJ2-1; 7 bases line up with TRBD1. The V gene's germline CDR1 is MNHNS and CDR2 SASEGT. CDR3 length equals 13 residues. J gave up 7 bases and V 7 bases, and 7 bases lay outside the gene matches. The CDR3 loop is CASIAGGMNEQFF. The CDR3 DNA sequence: TGTGCCAGCATAGCAGGGGGTATGAATGAGCAGTTCTTC.

The chain employs TRBV10-2 and TRBJ1-5, with unresolved D. The germline V gene has CDR1 WSHSY and CDR2 SAAADI. The CDR3 contains 13 residues. V was pared by 4 bases and J by 1 base, with 5 bases between. The CDR3 loop reads CASSATSNQPQHF. The CDR3 coding sequence is TGCGCCAGCAGTGCAACCAGCAATCAGCCCCAGCATTTT.

In this sample, this clone turned up a few times. This sequence joins TRBV5-1 and TRBJ2-7, with D possibly called TRBD1 or TRBD2 (6 bases each). This CDR3 has 17 amino acids. Germline lookup yields CDR1 SGHRS and CDR2 YFSETQ. Between the trimmed V and J ends, which lost 4 bases and 3 bases, there was a span of 23 bases. The CDR3 bases are TGCGCCAGCAGCCGGGACCAGGGAGTAGGAGGGGGCTACGAGCAGTACTTC. It specifies CASSRDQGVGGGYEQYF.

The rearrangement joins TRBV6-1 to TRBJ1-6, with 8 bases identical to TRBD1. J gave up 11 bases and V 1 base, and 7 bases lay outside the gene matches. Germline V gene sequence: CDR1 MNHNS, CDR2 SASEGT. CDR3 size: 15 residues. CDR3 residues: CASSEGQGARTPLHF. The CDR3 DNA sequence: TGTGCCAGCAGTGAAGGGCAGGGGGCGCGGACACCCCTCCACTTT.

This clone was counted a single time. CDR3 protein: CASSLEGAARYGYTF. In nucleotides, the CDR3 is TGTGCCAGCAGCTTAGAAGGGGCAGCTAGATATGGCTACACCTTC. The genes are TRBV7-9 and TRBJ1-2, with a weak D call TRBD1 (5 bases). Trimming cost V 1 base and J 5 bases, with 14 bases left between them. The length of the CDR3 is 15 residues. Germline CDR1 is SEHNR and CDR2 is FQNEAQ (reference sequence). The full variable domain, completed using reference TRBV7-9 and TRBJ1-2, is DTGVSQNPRHKITKRGQNVTFRCDPISEHNRLYWYRQTLGQGPEFLTYFQNEAQLEKSRLLSDRFSAERPKGSFSTLEIQRTEQGDSAMYLCASSLEGAARYGYTFGSGTRLTVV.

This clone occurred a few times. The chain recombines TRBV6-1 with TRBJ1-1; no definite D call. The CDR3 runs 15 residues. Trimming removed 1 base at V and 0 bases at J, with 9 bases between. In germline, CDR1 is MNHNS, CDR2 SASEGT. CDR3 nucleotide sequence: TGTGCCAGCAGTGAAGACAACAGACTGAACACTGAAGCTTTCTTT. Encoded protein: CASSEDNRLNTEAFF.

This clone turned up a few times. The V call is TRBV4-2, the J call TRBJ2-1; 9 nucleotides line up with TRBD2. The germline V gene encodes CDR1 LGHNA and CDR2 YNFKEQ. The CDR3 extends over 19 amino acids. Trimming took 1 base from V and 2 from J; bases not matched to a gene: 12. CDR3 nucleotides: TGTGCCAGCAGCCAAGGGTTAGCGGGGGCCTCTATCCCCTACAATGAGCAGTTCTTC. Protein sequence: CASSQGLAGASIPYNEQFF.

The J gene is TRBJ2-7, the V gene TRBV4-1; D call uncertain. V dropped 1 base and J dropped 7 bases, with 17 bases sitting between them. The CDR3 is 15 amino acids. Germline V gene data show CDR1 as MGHRA and CDR2 as YSYEKL. CDR3 DNA sequence: TGCGCCAGCAGCCAAGCTCCTTCTAGGGCGACTGAGCAGTACTTC. Amino acid sequence: CASSQAPSRATEQYF.